Each of the 21 T cell receptor beta chains below was sequenced from the same sample in a study of spatial heterogeneity in lung cancer. Time point meaning: sample taken at primary tumor resection. Whole RNA from tumor, nontumor lung or frozen PBMC was sequenced unsorted. In TCRdb, the 5' RACE reads were re-called with MiXCR into one record per CDR3 protein. The repertoire holds 12,000 or so distinct CDR3 sequences, roughly 6.2% seen once, with 10% in the top ten. Specimen: normal lung tissue next to the tumor, collected at surgery. The receptors stem from a male donor with early-stage non-small cell lung cancer.

This clonotype occurred many times. This beta chain came through as a stray read in a library set up for alpha chains, and its size says little. J is TRBJ2-1 and V is TRBV7-8, with no clear D. CDR1 and CDR2 (germline): SGHVS, FQNEAQ. This CDR3 has 17 amino acids. Trimming stripped 2 bases from V and 2 bases from J, with 16 bases between. Here the CDR3 DNA reads TGTGCCAGCAGCTTACGGATAACTACAGTCGCCTACAATGAGCAGTTCTTC. Translation gives CASSLRITTVAYNEQFF.

This clonotype was observed at least ten times. Being off target in a library aimed at alpha chains, this beta chain has a size of little meaning. The chain couples TRBV6-2 or TRBV6-3 to TRBJ2-7; 14 bases line up with TRBD2. This CDR3 contains 16 residues. CDR1 and CDR2 from the germline V gene are MNHEY and SVGEGT. Trimming cost V 6 bases and J 0 bases; bases outside gene matches: 4. In DNA form, the CDR3 reads TGTGCCAGCAGGCCCGGGACTAGCGGGAGCTCCTACGAGCAGTACTTC. Its translation: CASRPGTSGSSYEQYF.

This clonotype was seen many times. Since it is a stray read in a library aimed at alpha chains, this beta chain has a size that is not meaningful. The rearrangement uses TRBV6-5 and TRBJ2-1; no reliable D call. Looked up from germline, CDR1 is MNHEY and CDR2 is SVGAGI. The CDR3 has 12 amino acids. With 0 bases removed from V and 6 bases from J, the gap between germline ends came to 3 bases. This chain's CDR3 is CASSYSGNEQFF. CDR3 nucleotides: TGTGCCAGCAGTTACTCGGGCAATGAGCAGTTCTTC.

This clonotype was seen at least ten times. Because the library targeted alpha chains, this beta chain is an off-target read whose size means little. The CDR3 sequence is CASSFDRGNSYKQYF. CDR3 nucleotides: TGCGCCAGCAGCTTTGACAGGGGAAACTCGTACAAGCAGTACTTC. V gene TRBV5-1 combines with J gene TRBJ2-7; 8 bases are a match to TRBD1. CDR1 and CDR2 from the germline V gene are SGHRS and YFSETQ. The V and J ends lost 2 bases and 8 bases, in that order; junction bases with no gene match: 12. The CDR3 is made up of 15 amino acids.

As for this clonotype: This beta chain is a stray sequence in a library constructed for alpha chains; its clone size is not meaningful. Here the CDR3 reads CSVAGTGHYEQYF. Written as DNA, the CDR3 is TGCAGCGTCGCCGGGACAGGACACTACGAGCAGTACTTC. The chain couples TRBV29-1 to TRBJ2-7, with TRBD1 matching over 8 bases. Unmatched junction bases numbered 7, after V lost 6 bases and J lost 3 bases. CDR1 and CDR2 (germline): SQVTM, ANQGSEA. The CDR3 runs to 13 residues.

This clonotype was recorded at least ten times. This beta chain turned up in a library designed for alpha chains; as an off-target read, its abundance says little. This chain uses TRBV7-2 with TRBJ1-4, with no clear D. Germline assignment: CDR1 SGHTA and CDR2 FQGNSA. The CDR3 totals 15 residues. V gave up 1 base and J gave up 7 bases, with 13 bases separating them. The CDR3: CASSLVRAGVEKLFF. CDR3 in DNA: TGTGCCAGCAGCTTAGTGAGGGCCGGGGTTGAAAAACTGTTTTTT.

There are many counts of this clonotype. As an off-target read in a library built for alpha chains, this beta chain has a frequency of little significance. This chain links TRBV5-6 with TRBJ1-2; tentative D call: TRBD1 (5 bases). Per germline, CDR1 SGHDT and CDR2 YYEEEE. There are 13 residues in the CDR3. V gave up 5 bases and J gave up 4 bases, with 12 bases separating them. CDR3 loop: CASSPGRVYGYTF. As DNA, the CDR3 is TGTGCCAGCAGTCCCGGCAGGGTCTATGGCTACACCTTC.

This clonotype was counted at least ten times. Found in a library prepared for alpha chains, this beta chain is an off-target read, and its abundance has little meaning. The chain recombines TRBV19 with TRBJ1-2; D gene uncertain. The CDR3 spans 12 residues. CDR1 is LNHDA, CDR2 SQIVND, per germline (reference sequence). Trimming took off 3 bases at V and 6 bases at J, with 8 bases between the two ends. CDR3 nucleotide sequence: TGTGCCAGTAGTATTTCAACGGATGGCTACACCTTC. Protein sequence: CASSISTDGYTF.

Remarks on this clonotype: This beta chain is a stray read from a library made for alpha chains; its abundance is not meaningful. This chain links TRBV10-3 with TRBJ1-5; tentative D call: TRBD1 (5 bases). The CDR3 contains 17 residues. The germline CDR1 and CDR2 sequences are ENHRY and SYGVKD. V lost 0 bases to trimming and J lost 1 base, with 13 bases between them. The CDR3 region is CAISESGRGGSNQPQHF. In DNA form, the CDR3 reads TGTGCCATCAGTGAGTCGGGGCGCGGGGGGAGCAATCAGCCCCAGCATTTT.

In this sample, this clonotype turned up many times. This beta chain is a stray sequence in a library constructed for alpha chains; its clone size is not meaningful. This chain joins TRBV20-1 and TRBJ2-3; D possibly matches TRBD1 or TRBD2 (5 bases each). V was cut by 7 bases and J by 4 bases, with 12 bases left in between. In germline, CDR1 is DFQATT, CDR2 SNEGSKA (reference sequence). The CDR3 is 12 residues long. CDR3 in DNA: TGCAGTGTCGAGGGACGAGCAGATACGCAGTATTTT. Protein: CSVEGRADTQYF.

To note about this clonotype: This beta chain came through as a stray read in a library set up for alpha chains, and its size says little. J is TRBJ1-1 and V is TRBV5-4; D ambiguous. Trimming took off 5 bases at V and 0 bases at J, with 8 bases between the two ends. The germline gives CDR1 SGHNT, CDR2 YYREEE (reference sequence). CDR3 length: 13 residues. The CDR3 region has the DNA TGTGCCAGCAGAGTTGACCTGAACACTGAAGCTTTCTTT. Amino acids: CASRVDLNTEAFF.

This clonotype was recorded at least ten times. This beta chain was picked up by a library intended for alpha chains and is off target, so its count carries little meaning. The J gene is TRBJ2-7, the V gene TRBV10-2, with D perhaps TRBD2 (5 bases). V lost 6 bases to trimming and J lost 6 bases, with 9 bases between them. The CDR3 runs to 11 residues. Per germline, CDR1 WSHSY and CDR2 SAAADI. The CDR3 bases are TGCGCCAGCAGATCGGGGTTCGAGCAGTACTTC. Encoded protein: CASRSGFEQYF.

This clonotype counts as medium-sized. As an off-target read in a library built for alpha chains, this beta chain has a frequency of little significance. This chain links TRBV6-1 with TRBJ1-2; no definite D call. The CDR3 is 14 residues long. Germline lookup yields CDR1 MNHNS and CDR2 SASEGT. Trimming stripped 6 bases from V and 0 bases from J, with 11 bases between. The CDR3 protein is CASREGLANYGYTF. For the CDR3, the DNA is TGTGCCAGCAGGGAGGGCTTAGCTAACTATGGCTACACCTTC.

This clonotype came up many times. Because the library targeted alpha chains, this beta chain is an off-target read whose size means little. V is TRBV6-5 and J is TRBJ2-3; 7 bases align to TRBD1. Losses at the gene ends were 7 bases for V and 7 bases for J; bases not matched to a gene: 11. This CDR3 is built from 14 residues. Germline assignment: CDR1 MNHEY and CDR2 SVGAGI. The DNA for the CDR3 is TGTGCCAGCAAGACCAGCTTACAGGGGAATACGCAGTATTTT. Amino acid sequence: CASKTSLQGNTQYF.

This clonotype is medium-sized (0.01 to 0.1%) in the sample. The library was prepared for alpha chains; this beta chain is a stray read, so its frequency means little. The chain couples TRBV6-2 or TRBV6-3 to TRBJ1-5; no clear D. The V and J ends lost 4 bases and 0 bases respectively, with 7 bases between them. CDR1 is MNHEY and CDR2 is SVGEGT in the germline V gene. The CDR3 runs to 14 residues. CDR3 in DNA: TGTGCCAGCAGTTTACAGTCTAGCAATCAGCCCCAGCATTTT. Residues: CASSLQSSNQPQHF.

Details on this clonotype: This beta chain came through as a stray read in a library set up for alpha chains, and its size says little. The gene calls are TRBV5-1 and TRBJ1-2; D is ambiguous. The germline CDR1 and CDR2 sequences are SGHRS and YFSETQ. The CDR3 spans 14 residues. The V end lost 0 bases, the J end lost 2 bases, and 8 bases lay between the germline ends. CDR3 residues: CASSLAGLNYGYTF. The CDR3 nucleotides are TGCGCCAGCAGCTTGGCCGGACTAAACTATGGCTACACCTTC.

Ten or more counts support this clonotype. This beta chain was picked up by a library intended for alpha chains and is off target, so its count carries little meaning. The rearrangement joins TRBV6-2 or TRBV6-3 to TRBJ1-1; D gene unclear. V was trimmed by 8 bases and J by 5 bases, leaving 15 bases between them. Germline lookup yields CDR1 MNHEY and CDR2 SVGEGT. This CDR3 has 13 amino acids. CDR3 nucleotides: TGTGCCAGCTTTCGCGGGTTGGAGACTGAAGCTTTCTTT. It specifies CASFRGLETEAFF.

To note about this clonotype: The size of this beta chain means little, since it is a stray read in a library made for alpha chains. This chain links TRBV5-6 with TRBJ2-1, with 9 bases aligning to TRBD1. This CDR3 is built from 14 residues. CDR1 is SGHDT, CDR2 YYEEEE, per germline. With 7 bases clipped from V and 6 bases from J, the junction kept 8 bases outside the gene matches. For the CDR3, the DNA is TGTGCCAGCCATCCGGGACAGGGTGGCAATGAGCAGTTCTTC. Its protein is CASHPGQGGNEQFF.

This clonotype counts as medium-sized (0.01 to 0.1%). For a library built for alpha chains, this beta chain is a stray read; little rests on its size. V is TRBV29-1 and J is TRBJ1-2; no reliable D call. Looked up from germline, CDR1 is SQVTM and CDR2 is ANQGSEA. Trimming shortened V by 3 bases and J by 8 bases, and 13 bases separated the two germline ends. CDR3 length: 12 amino acids. DNA of the CDR3: TGCAGCGTTGAGACCCGGGTCACCGGCTACACCTTC. It translates to CSVETRVTGYTF.

This clonotype was observed many times. With the library built for alpha chains, this beta chain is off target and its frequency is not meaningful. The chain uses TRBV20-1 and TRBJ2-2; D tentatively reads TRBD1 or TRBD2 (5 bases each). The germline V gene has CDR1 DFQATT and CDR2 SNEGSKA (reference sequence). The length of the CDR3 is 14 residues. The V end lost 0 bases, the J end lost 6 bases, and 11 bases lay between the germline ends. The CDR3 sequence is CSARDPRDPGELFF. The CDR3 coding sequence is TGCAGTGCTAGAGATCCCAGGGACCCCGGGGAGCTGTTTTTT.

Sample share makes this clonotype medium-sized (0.01 to 0.1%). Because this beta chain is a stray read in a library intended to capture alpha chains, its abundance should not be given much weight. The chain carries TRBV4-2 and TRBJ2-3; D is undetermined. V lost 2 bases, J lost 6 bases, and 9 bases lay in between. Germline V gene sequence: CDR1 LGHNA, CDR2 YNFKEQ. CDR3 length: 13 amino acids. The CDR3 DNA is TGTGCCAGCAGCCAAAGGACGGCGGATACGCAGTATTTT. It is translated as CASSQRTADTQYF.